These T cell receptor beta chains were read from a single sample in a study of blood T cells in healthy people across ages. TCRdb analysed the 5' RACE reads with MiXCR anew, one entry per CDR3 protein. The repertoire includes 1.2 million to 1.5 million distinct CDR3 sequences, about 43% of them detected once, and roughly 7.9% sits in the top ten. The specimen sequenced was blood. The receptors come from a woman under 30 in good health. Both conserved end residues are part of each CDR3. D genes are given only for firm matches. Clone size is not always given. Where it is, it says once, few, many or a class for expanded clones.

>TRBV7-9|NA|TRBJ2-2|NA
TGTGCCAGCAGCCCCATGTCCCGCCAGGTTACCGGGGAGCTGTTTTTT
CASSPMSRQVTGELFF
>TRBV11-3|few|TRBJ2-3|TRBD2
TGTGCCAGCAGCTTATTTAGCGGGACCAACACAGATACGCAGTATTTT
CASSLFSGTNTDTQYF
>TRBV20-1|many|TRBJ2-1|TRBD2
TGCAGTGCTGACCCCGGGGGGGTGGACCTCTATGAGCAGTTCTTC
CSADPGGVDLYEQFF
>TRBV5-1|NA|TRBJ2-7|NA
TGCGCCAGCAGCCCCCGGGGGACCAGCTCCTACGAGCAGTACTTC
CASSPRGTSSYEQYF
>TRBV2|few|TRBJ2-3|NA
TGTGCCAGCCAAGGCGGGGGCTTCACAGATACGCAGTATTTT
CASQGGGFTDTQYF
>TRBV12-3/TRBV12-4|few|TRBJ2-5|TRBD2
TGTGCCAGCAGTTTTATTATTGCGGGAGGGGGAGAGACCCAGTACTTC
CASSFIIAGGGETQYF
>TRBV3-1|NA|TRBJ2-3|TRBD2
TGTGCCAGCAGCCCACACTTGGGTAGCGGGGGGTTGGGCACAGATACGCAGTATTTT
CASSPHLGSGGLGTDTQYF
>TRBV29-1|NA|TRBJ2-7|TRBD1
TGCAGCACCGACAGGGGCAACTACGAGCAGTACTTC
CSTDRGNYEQYF
>TRBV5-8|NA|TRBJ2-5|NA
TGTGCCAGCAGCTTGGAAGGCAGTAACAAAGAGACCCAGTACTTC
CASSLEGSNKETQYF
>TRBV9|NA|TRBJ2-3|TRBD2
TGTGCCAGCAGCGTAGGAATTGGCGGGGGGCACACAGATACGCAGTATTTT
CASSVGIGGGHTDTQYF
>TRBV6-6|many|TRBJ2-3|NA
TGTGCCAGCGGGACAGATACGCAGTATTTT
CASGTDTQYF
>TRBV10-3|NA|TRBJ1-5|NA
TGTGCCATCAGTAACAGAGATAGCAATCAGCCCCAGCATTTT
CAISNRDSNQPQHF
>TRBV27|few|TRBJ1-5|NA
TGTGCCAGCAGTTTATCAGCGGCAGGGAAGGGTCAGCCCCAGCATTTT
CASSLSAAGKGQPQHF
>TRBV20-1|NA|TRBJ2-1|NA
TGCAGTGCCCTACGGACTGGGTACAATGAGCAGTTCTTC
CSALRTGYNEQFF
>TRBV11-2|NA|TRBJ1-2|NA
TGTGCCAGCAGCTTGCGGGGGGATAACTATGGCTACACCTTC
CASSLRGDNYGYTF
>TRBV28|few|TRBJ2-7|TRBD2
TGTGCCAGCAGTTTTACGCTAGCGGGGGCCCAACTACCTTCCTACGAGCAGTACTTC
CASSFTLAGAQLPSYEQYF
>TRBV21-1|NA|TRBJ1-5|NA
TGTGCCGGCAGTCTATCAAAGGACCCGGATCAGCCCCAGCATTTT
CAGSLSKDPDQPQHF
>TRBV12-3/TRBV12-4|few|TRBJ2-1|NA
TGTGCCAGCACCCCAAGCTCCAATGAGCAGTTCTTC
CASTPSSNEQFF
>TRBV6-6|NA|TRBJ2-2|NA
TGTGCCAGCAGTTCTCAGGGGCCGAACACCGGGGAGCTGTTTTTT
CASSSQGPNTGELFF
>TRBV20-1|few|TRBJ1-4|TRBD1
TGCAGTGCTCCCGGACAGGCGGGGGAAAAACTGTTTTTT
CSAPGQAGEKLFF
>TRBV2|NA|TRBJ1-2|NA
TGTGCCAGCACGATTGGAGGGAACTATGGCTACACCTTC
CASTIGGNYGYTF
>TRBV30|NA|TRBJ2-7|NA
TGTGCCTGGAAGGGAAACTCCTACGAGCAGTACTTC
CAWKGNSYEQYF
>TRBV7-9|NA|TRBJ1-1|TRBD1
TGTGCCAGCAGCTACCAGGGGGCCAGGGATCGCTCTGAAGCTTTCTTT
CASSYQGARDRSEAFF
>TRBV20-1|NA|TRBJ2-1|TRBD2
TGCAGTGCTAGAGGACGGGGAGCGGGAGGAGCTGATGAGCAGTTCTTC
CSARGRGAGGADEQFF
>TRBV27|few|TRBJ2-1|TRBD2
TGTGCCAGCACCGGACTAGGATGGAATGAGCAGTTCTTC
CASTGLGWNEQFF
>TRBV28|NA|TRBJ1-1|NA
TGTGCCAGCAGTTTGCGGCGGAGCTACACTGAAGCTTTCTTT
CASSLRRSYTEAFF
>TRBV5-1|few|TRBJ2-4|NA
TGCGCCAGCAGCTTGGGACGTGGGGGCAAAAACATTCAGTACTTC
CASSLGRGGKNIQYF
>TRBV27|few|TRBJ2-7|TRBD1
TGTGCCAGCAGTTTATTACCAGGACAGGGTCGTACCTACGAGCAGTACTTC
CASSLLPGQGRTYEQYF
>TRBV28|NA|TRBJ2-1|TRBD2
TGTGCCAGCAGCTTGGGGGTACTAGCGGGGGACAATGAGCAGTTCTTC
CASSLGVLAGDNEQFF
>TRBV6-2/TRBV6-3|few|TRBJ1-2|NA
TGTGCCAGCAGTTCCAACGGGGCAAACTATGGCTACACCTTC
CASSSNGANYGYTF
>TRBV14|NA|TRBJ2-1|TRBD2
TGTGCCAGCAGCCCCCGGGGTAGCGGGAGTATCTATGAGCAGTTCTTC
CASSPRGSGSIYEQFF
>TRBV5-1|few|TRBJ2-3|TRBD2
TGCGCCAGCAGCTTGGGGACTAGCGGGGGGGCCGAAAATACGCAGTATTTT
CASSLGTSGGAENTQYF
>TRBV3-1|few|TRBJ1-2|NA
TGTGCCAGCAGCCAAGGACCATCTGCCGGCTACACCTTC
CASSQGPSAGYTF
>TRBV4-1|many|TRBJ2-7|NA
TGCGCCAGCAGCCAAGTGTTGGTACCGATTGCCTACGAGCAGTACTTC
CASSQVLVPIAYEQYF
>TRBV4-1|few|TRBJ2-1|NA
TGCGCCAGCAGCCAAGCCCCCCCTACAGGGTCAGGGTACAATGAGCAGTTCTTC
CASSQAPPTGSGYNEQFF
>TRBV13|few|TRBJ2-3|NA
TGTGCCAGCAGCTTCTCGGCAACGGGTGCAGATACGCAGTATTTT
CASSFSATGADTQYF
>TRBV6-1|few|TRBJ2-7|NA
TGTGCCAGCAGTGAAGGTCCCCATGCGTCTAAAGACGAGCAGTACTTC
CASSEGPHASKDEQYF